This entry is about one T cell receptor beta chain. Trimming took 2 bases from V and 9 from J, leaving 23 bases between them. CDR1 is SGHTA and CDR2 is FQGTGA in the germline V gene. This CDR3 spans 17 amino acids. TCRdb's copy holds only in-frame clones and misses some; the assay was immunoSEQ multiplex PCR. The sample carries more than 9,500 clones, roughly 82% recorded once. The record originates from a study of blood T cell repertoires in COVID-19. J is TRBJ1-5 and V is TRBV7-3; possibly TRBD1 for D (5 bases). The TCR was taken from a woman aged 60-70 years with acute or convalescent COVID-19. Sequencing used peripheral blood. CDR3 region: CASSLLRDALPSLPQHF. CDR3 DNA: TGTGCCAGCAGCTTATTGCGGGACGCTCTACCTAGTTTGCCCCAGCATTTT. The entire variable domain, with the rest obtained from reference TRBV7-3 and TRBJ1-5, is as follows: GAGVSQTPSNKVTEKGKYVELRCDPISGHTALYWYRQSLGQGPEFLIYFQGTGAADDSGLPNDRFFAVRPEGSVSTLKIQRTERGDSAVYLCASSLLRDALPSLPQHFGDGTRLSIL.